This T cell receptor (beta chain) was documented in a study of control samples from healthy donors and cancer patients. J was trimmed by 0 bases and V by 5 bases; bases with no gene match: 10. This CDR3 has 19 amino acids. CDR1 and CDR2 (germline): SNHLY, FYNNEI. Using immunoSEQ multiplex PCR, the repertoire was profiled, and TCRdb retains in-frame clones only, with some absent. Of around 130,000 clones detected, approximately 92% appear once; the ten largest clones hold 2% to 2.5%. Sequencing was done on a sample of blood. The chain carries TRBV2 and TRBJ2-7; TRBD2 agrees at 16 bases. The clonotype originates from a man aged 18 to 29 in good health. The DNA for the CDR3 is TGTGCCAGCAGTCTTCCGGGACTAGCGGGGGGGGAGACCTCCTACGAGCAGTACTTC. Its translation is CASSLPGLAGGETSYEQYF.